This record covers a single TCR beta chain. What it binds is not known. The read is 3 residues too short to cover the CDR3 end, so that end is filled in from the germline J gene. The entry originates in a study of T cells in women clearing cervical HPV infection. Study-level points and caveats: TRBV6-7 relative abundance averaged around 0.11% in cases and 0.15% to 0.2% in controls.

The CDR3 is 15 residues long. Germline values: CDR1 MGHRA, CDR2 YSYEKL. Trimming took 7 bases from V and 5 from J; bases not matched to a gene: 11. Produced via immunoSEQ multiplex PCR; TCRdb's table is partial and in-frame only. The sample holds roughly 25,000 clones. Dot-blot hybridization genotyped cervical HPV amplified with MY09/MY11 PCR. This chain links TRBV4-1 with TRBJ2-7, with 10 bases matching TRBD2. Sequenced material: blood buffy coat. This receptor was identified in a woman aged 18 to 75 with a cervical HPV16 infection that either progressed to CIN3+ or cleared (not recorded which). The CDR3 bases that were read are TGCGCCAGCAACGCAATAGCGGGAGGTAAAGACGAG. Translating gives CASNAIAGGKDE. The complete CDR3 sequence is CASNAIAGGKDEQYF.